This TCR beta chain comes out of a study of blood T cell repertoires in COVID-19. For the study at large: Samples taken during acute and convalescent COVID-19 were collected in the United States, Italy and Spain. T cells, B-cell-depleted T cells, or PBMCs supplied cDNA or gDNA.

As originally analysed: Nucleated cell counts were estimated from reference gene primer amplification. TCRdb's table, derived via immunoSEQ multiplex PCR, lists solely in-frame clones and lacks some. The DNA gave D and trimming, while V, J and clone size come from that table. The sample records around 400,000 clones, more than 75% being singletons. Patients from Seattle were sampled longitudinally, starting during active infection. CDR3 length: 18 residues. The ends lost 5 bases at V and 0 bases at J; junction bases unmatched: 8. The germline V gene encodes CDR1 LGHNA and CDR2 YNFKEQ. This clone was seen more than once but under ten times.

The chain is built from TRBV4-2 and TRBJ1-6; 9 bases match TRBD1. Sequenced: peripheral blood. The origin of this receptor is a woman aged 60-75 years with COVID-19, enrolled during active disease. CDR3 amino acids: CASSGGTGLSSYNSPLHF. The DNA for the CDR3 is TGTGCCAGCAGCGGGGGGACAGGGCTGAGCTCCTATAATTCACCCCTCCACTTT.